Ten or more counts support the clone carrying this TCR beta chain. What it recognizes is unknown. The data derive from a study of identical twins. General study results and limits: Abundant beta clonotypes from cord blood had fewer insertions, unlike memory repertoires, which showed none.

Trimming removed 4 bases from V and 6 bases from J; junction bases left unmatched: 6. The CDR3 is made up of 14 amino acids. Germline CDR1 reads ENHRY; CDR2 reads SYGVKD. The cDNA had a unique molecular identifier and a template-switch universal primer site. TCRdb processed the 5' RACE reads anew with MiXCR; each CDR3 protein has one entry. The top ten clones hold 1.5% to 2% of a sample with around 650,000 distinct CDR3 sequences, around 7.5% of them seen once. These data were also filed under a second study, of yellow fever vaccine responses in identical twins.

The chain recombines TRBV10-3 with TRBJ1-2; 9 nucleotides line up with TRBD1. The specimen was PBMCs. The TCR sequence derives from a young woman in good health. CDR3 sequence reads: CAISARQGVDGYTF. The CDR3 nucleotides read TGTGCCATCAGTGCAAGACAGGGGGTTGATGGCTACACCTTC.